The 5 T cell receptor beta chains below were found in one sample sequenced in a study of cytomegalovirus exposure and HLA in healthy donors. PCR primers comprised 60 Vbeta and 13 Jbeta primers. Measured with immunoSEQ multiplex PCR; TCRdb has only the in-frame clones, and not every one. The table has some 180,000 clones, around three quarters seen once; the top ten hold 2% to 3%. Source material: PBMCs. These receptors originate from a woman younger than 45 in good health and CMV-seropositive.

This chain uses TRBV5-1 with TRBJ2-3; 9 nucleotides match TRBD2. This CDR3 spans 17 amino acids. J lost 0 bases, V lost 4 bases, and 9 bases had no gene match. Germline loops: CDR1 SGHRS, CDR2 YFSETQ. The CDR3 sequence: CASSAGSGGASTDTQYF. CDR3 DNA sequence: TGCGCCAGCAGCGCGGGTAGCGGGGGAGCTAGCACAGATACGCAGTATTTT.

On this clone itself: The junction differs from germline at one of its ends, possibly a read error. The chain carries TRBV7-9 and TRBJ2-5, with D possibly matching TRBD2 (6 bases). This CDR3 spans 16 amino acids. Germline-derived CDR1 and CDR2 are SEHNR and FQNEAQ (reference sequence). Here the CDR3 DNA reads TGTTCCAGCAGCTTAGCGCAATTCTCCGGGGGAGAGACCCAGTACTTC. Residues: CSSSLAQFSGGETQYF.

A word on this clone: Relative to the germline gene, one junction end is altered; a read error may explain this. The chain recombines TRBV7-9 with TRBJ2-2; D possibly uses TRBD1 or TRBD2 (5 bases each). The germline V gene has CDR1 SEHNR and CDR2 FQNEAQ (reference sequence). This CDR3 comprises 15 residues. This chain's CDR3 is CSSSLLGAVTGELFF. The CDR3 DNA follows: TGTTCCAGCAGCTTACTAGGGGCCGTCACCGGGGAGCTGTTTTTT. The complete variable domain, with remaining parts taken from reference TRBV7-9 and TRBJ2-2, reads DTGVSQNPRHKITKRGQNVTFRCDPISEHNRLYWYRQTLGQGPEFLTYFQNEAQLEKSRLLSDRFSAERPKGSFSTLEIQRTEQGDSAMYLCSSSLLGAVTGELFFGEGSRLTVL.

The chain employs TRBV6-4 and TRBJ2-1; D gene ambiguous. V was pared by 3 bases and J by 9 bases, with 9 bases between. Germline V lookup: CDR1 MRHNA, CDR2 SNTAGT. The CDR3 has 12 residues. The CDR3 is CASSDGVSEQFF. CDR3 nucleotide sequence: TGTGCCAGCAGTGATGGAGTTAGTGAGCAGTTCTTC.

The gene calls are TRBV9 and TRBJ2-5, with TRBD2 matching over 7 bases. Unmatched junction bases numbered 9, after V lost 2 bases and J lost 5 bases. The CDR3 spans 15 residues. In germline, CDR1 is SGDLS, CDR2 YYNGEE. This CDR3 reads CASSVGTNGGETQYF. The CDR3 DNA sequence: TGTGCCAGCAGCGTTGGGACCAACGGGGGGGAGACCCAGTACTTC.